This entry concerns a single T cell receptor beta chain. This record comes from a study of blood T cell repertoires in COVID-19. As handled by the study authors: Amplification with reference gene primers provided the estimates of nucleated cell counts. Measured with immunoSEQ multiplex PCR; TCRdb has only the in-frame clones, and not every one. V and J calls and clone size are copied from that table; D and trimming were computed from the DNA. The data hold around 71,000 clones, with 86% observed a single time. Germline CDR1 reads KGHSH; CDR2 reads LQKENI. Trimming took 1 base from V and 0 from J, leaving 12 bases between them. This CDR3 has 16 amino acids.

Sequencing was performed on peripheral blood. The chain combines TRBV18 with TRBJ1-1; D perhaps matches TRBD1 (5 bases). The TCR was taken from a woman aged 55 to 70 with acute or convalescent COVID-19. The CDR3 region is CASSPRQPDLNTEAFF. CDR3 nucleotides: TGTGCCAGCTCACCACGACAGCCAGATTTGAACACTGAAGCTTTCTTT. The full variable domain, rest sourced from reference TRBV18 and TRBJ1-1, is NAGVMQNPRHLVRRRGQEARLRCSPMKGHSHVYWYRQLPEEGLKFMVYLQKENIIDESGMPKERFSAEFPKEGPSILRIQQVVRGDSAAYFCASSPRQPDLNTEAFFGQGTRLTVV.